The T cell receptor (beta chain) under discussion was sequenced for a study of response to subunit inactivated influenza vaccine. From the RT-PCR reads, TCRdb called clonotypes with MiXCR, one entry per CDR3 protein. Of 450,000 to 600,000 distinct CDR3 sequences in the sample, under 8.5% are singletons; the top ten hold around 13%. General study findings and limits: A suggestion made by the authors is that each seasonal influenza vaccination recruits few new T cells.

The V end was cut by 6 bases, the J end by 1 base, with 9 bases between. CDR3 size: 13 residues. This clonotype was seen more than once but under ten times. Its cognate antigen is unknown. The rearrangement links TRBV12-3 or TRBV12-4 to TRBJ1-1, with D perhaps matching TRBD1 (5 bases). This sample comprised PBMCs from blood, obtained about 24 months after vaccination. This sequence was found in a man aged 50 to 69 who received an inactivated influenza vaccine. This CDR3 is CASSTGTNTEAFF. The CDR3 coding sequence is TGTGCCAGCAGCACCGGGACGAACACTGAAGCTTTCTTT.